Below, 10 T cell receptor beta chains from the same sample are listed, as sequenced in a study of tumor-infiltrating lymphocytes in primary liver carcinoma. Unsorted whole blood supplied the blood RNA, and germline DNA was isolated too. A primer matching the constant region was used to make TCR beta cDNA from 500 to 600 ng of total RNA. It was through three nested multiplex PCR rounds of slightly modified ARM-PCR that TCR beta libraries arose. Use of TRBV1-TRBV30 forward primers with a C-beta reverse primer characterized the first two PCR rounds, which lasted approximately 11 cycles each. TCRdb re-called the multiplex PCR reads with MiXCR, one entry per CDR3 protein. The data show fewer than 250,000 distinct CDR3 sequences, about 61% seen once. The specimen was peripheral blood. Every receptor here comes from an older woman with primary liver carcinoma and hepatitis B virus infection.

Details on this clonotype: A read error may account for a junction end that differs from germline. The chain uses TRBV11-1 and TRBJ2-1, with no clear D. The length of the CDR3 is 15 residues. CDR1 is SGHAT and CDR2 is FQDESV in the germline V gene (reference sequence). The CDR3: CASRHGDLSYNEKFF. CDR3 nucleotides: TGTGCCAGCAGGCACGGTGACCTCTCCTACAATGAGAAGTTCTTC.

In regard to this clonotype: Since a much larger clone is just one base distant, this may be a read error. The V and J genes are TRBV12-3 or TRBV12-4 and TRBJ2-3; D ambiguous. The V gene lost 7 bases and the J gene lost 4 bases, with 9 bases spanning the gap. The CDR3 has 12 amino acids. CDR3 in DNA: TGTGCCAGCATTTCTGGCCCAGATACGCAGTATTTT. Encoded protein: CASISGPDTQYF.

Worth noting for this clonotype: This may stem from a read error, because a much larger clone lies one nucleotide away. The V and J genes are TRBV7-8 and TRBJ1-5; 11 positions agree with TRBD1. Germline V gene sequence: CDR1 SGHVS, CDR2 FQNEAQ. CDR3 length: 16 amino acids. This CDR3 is CASSLGTGGRNQSQHF. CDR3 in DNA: TGTGCCAGCAGCTTGGGGACAGGGGGGAGAAATCAGTCCCAGCATTTT. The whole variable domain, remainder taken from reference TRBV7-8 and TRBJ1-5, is GAGVSQSPRYKVAKRGQDVALRCDPISGHVSLFWYQQALGQGPEFLTYFQNEAQLDKSGLPSDRFFAERPEGSVSTLKIQRTQQEDSAVYLCASSLGTGGRNQSQHFGDGTRLSIL.

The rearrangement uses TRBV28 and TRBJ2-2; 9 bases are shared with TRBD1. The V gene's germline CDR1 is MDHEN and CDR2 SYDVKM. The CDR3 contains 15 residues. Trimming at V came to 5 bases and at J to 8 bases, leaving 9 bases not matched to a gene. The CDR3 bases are TGTGCCAGCAGTATTCTACAGGGGGCGACGGGGGAGCTGTTTTTT. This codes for CASSILQGATGELFF.

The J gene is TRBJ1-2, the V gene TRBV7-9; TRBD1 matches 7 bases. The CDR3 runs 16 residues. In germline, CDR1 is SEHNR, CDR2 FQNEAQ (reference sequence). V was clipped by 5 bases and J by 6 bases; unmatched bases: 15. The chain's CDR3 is CASSPPQGRGSHGYTF. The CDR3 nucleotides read TGTGCCAGCAGCCCCCCCCAGGGCAGGGGGAGTCATGGCTACACCTTC.

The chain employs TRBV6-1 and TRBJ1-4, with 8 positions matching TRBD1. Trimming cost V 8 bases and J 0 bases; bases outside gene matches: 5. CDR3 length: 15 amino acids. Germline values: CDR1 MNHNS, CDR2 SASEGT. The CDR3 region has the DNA TGTGCCAGCTGTGGGACAGGTGCAACTAATGAAAAACTGTTTTTT. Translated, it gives CASCGTGATNEKLFF.

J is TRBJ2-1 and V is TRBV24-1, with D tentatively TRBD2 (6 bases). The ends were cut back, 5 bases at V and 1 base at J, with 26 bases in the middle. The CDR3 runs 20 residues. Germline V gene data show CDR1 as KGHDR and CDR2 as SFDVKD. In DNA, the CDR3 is TGTGCCACCAGTGCCCCCCCCGGGTCTGGGGGGAAGGGGTCCTACAATGAGCAGTTCTTC. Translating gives CATSAPPGSGGKGSYNEQFF.

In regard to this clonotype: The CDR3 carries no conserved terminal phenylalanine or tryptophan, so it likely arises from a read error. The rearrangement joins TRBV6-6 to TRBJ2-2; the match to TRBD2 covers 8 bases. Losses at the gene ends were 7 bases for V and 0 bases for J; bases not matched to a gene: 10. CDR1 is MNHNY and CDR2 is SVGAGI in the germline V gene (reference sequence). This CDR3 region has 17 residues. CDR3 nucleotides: TGTGCCAGCAACAAGACCTCTAGCGGGCCGAACACCGGGGAGCTGTTTTAT. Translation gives CASNKTSSGPNTGELFY.

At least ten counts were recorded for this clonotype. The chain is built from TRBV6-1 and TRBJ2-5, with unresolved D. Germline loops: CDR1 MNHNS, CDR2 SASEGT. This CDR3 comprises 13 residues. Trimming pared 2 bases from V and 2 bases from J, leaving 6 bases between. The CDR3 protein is CASSELQQETQYF. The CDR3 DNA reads TGTGCCAGCAGTGAATTACAGCAAGAGACCCAGTACTTC.

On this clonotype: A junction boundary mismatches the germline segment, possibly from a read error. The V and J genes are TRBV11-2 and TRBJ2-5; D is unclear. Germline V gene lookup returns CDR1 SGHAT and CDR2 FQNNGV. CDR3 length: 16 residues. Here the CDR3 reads CVSSYSRGSWRETQYF. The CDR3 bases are TGTGTCAGCAGCTACTCCCGTGGTAGTTGGAGAGAGACCCAGTACTTC.